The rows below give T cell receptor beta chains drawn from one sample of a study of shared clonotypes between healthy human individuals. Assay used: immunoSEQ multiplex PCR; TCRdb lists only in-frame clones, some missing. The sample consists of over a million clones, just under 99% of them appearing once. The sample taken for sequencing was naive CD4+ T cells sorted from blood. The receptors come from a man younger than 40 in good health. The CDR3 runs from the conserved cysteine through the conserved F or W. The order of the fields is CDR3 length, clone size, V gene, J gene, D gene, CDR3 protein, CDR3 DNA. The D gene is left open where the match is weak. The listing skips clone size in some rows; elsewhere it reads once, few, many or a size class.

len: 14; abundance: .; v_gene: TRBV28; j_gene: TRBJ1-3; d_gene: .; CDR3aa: CASSSWGDGNTIYF; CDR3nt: TGTGCCAGCAGTAGCTGGGGGGATGGAAACACCATATATTTT
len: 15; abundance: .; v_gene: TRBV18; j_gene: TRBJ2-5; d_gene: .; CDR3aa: CASSFTEGPQETQYF; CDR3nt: TGTGCCAGCTCATTTACAGAGGGGCCCCAAGAGACCCAGTACTTC
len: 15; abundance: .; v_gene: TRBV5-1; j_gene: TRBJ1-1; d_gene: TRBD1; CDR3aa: CASSVSGTERTEAFF; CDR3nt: TGCGCCAGCAGCGTTTCCGGGACAGAGCGCACTGAAGCTTTCTTT
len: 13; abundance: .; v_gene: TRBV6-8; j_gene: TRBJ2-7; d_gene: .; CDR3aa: CASSLRSAYEQYF; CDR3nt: TGTGCCAGCAGCCTTAGGAGCGCCTACGAGCAGTACTTC
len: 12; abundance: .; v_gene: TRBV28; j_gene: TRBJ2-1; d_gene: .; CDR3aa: CASSLWDNEQFF; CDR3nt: TGTGCCAGCAGTTTATGGGACAATGAGCAGTTCTTC
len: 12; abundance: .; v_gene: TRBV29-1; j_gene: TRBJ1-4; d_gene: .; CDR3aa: CSVGGGNEKLFF; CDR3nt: TGCAGCGTAGGAGGGGGTAATGAAAAACTGTTTTTT
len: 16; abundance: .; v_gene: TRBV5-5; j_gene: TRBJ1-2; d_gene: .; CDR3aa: CASSPHSHDRTTGYTF; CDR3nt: TGTGCCAGCAGTCCCCACTCACACGACAGAACAACGGGCTACACCTTC
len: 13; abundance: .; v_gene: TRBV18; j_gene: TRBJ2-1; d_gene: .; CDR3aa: CASSPPLANEQFF; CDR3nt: TGTGCCAGCTCACCACCCCTAGCGAATGAGCAGTTCTTC
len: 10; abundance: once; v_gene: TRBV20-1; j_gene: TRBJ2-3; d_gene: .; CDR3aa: CSARVNTQYF; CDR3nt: TGCAGTGCTAGAGTCAACACGCAGTATTTT
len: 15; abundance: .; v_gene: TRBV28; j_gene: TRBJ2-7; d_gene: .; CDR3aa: CASSFGRSAPYEQYF; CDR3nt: TGTGCCAGCAGTTTTGGCCGATCAGCCCCCTACGAGCAGTACTTC
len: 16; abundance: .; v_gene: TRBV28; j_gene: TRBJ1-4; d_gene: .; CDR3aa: CASSLLWGGFNEKLFF; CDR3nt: TGTGCCAGCAGTCTACTGTGGGGAGGGTTTAATGAAAAACTGTTTTTT